Listed below are T cell receptor beta chains from one sample, sequenced in a study of cytomegalovirus exposure and HLA in healthy donors. Produced via immunoSEQ multiplex PCR; TCRdb's table is partial and in-frame only. The sample consists of roughly 99,000 clones, over 65% of them appearing once. Sequenced input: PBMCs. Receptors were obtained from a man between 60 and 75 years old in good health and CMV-seropositive. CDR3s include the opening cysteine and the closing phenylalanine or tryptophan. Fields, in order: J gene, V gene, clone size, CDR3 length, D gene, CDR3 DNA, CDR3 protein. A D gene is named only where the DNA matches it firmly. Clone size, where shown, is once, few, many, or a class for clones that have expanded.

TRBJ2-3	TRBV7-9	once	18	TRBD1	TGTGCCAGCAGAGAACAGGGGGGTAAATGGATAGGCACAGATACGCAGTATTTT	CASREQGGKWIGTDTQYF
TRBJ2-7	TRBV6-6	few	16	-	TGTGCCAGCAGTTACTCATTGCAGGGCCTCTCCTACGAGCAGTACTTC	CASSYSLQGLSYEQYF
TRBJ2-1	TRBV11-1	once	17	TRBD2	TGTGCCAGCAGCGACAAACCTCCGGGACTAACCTACAATGAGCAGTTCTTC	CASSDKPPGLTYNEQFF
TRBJ1-5	TRBV19	-	13	TRBD1	TGTGCCAGTAGTAAGGACAGGGCTCGCGTCCAGCATTTT	CASSKDRARVQHF
TRBJ1-1	TRBV28	-	15	TRBD1	TGTGCCAGCAGTCCCCCAGGGGGCGCAAGCCGTGAAGCTTTCTTT	CASSPPGGASREAFF
TRBJ2-7	TRBV5-1	once	14	-	TGCGCCAGCAGCTTGGGTCCAGGGTTCTACGAGCAGTACTTC	CASSLGPGFYEQYF
TRBJ2-1	TRBV27	-	18	TRBD2	TGTGCCAGCAGAAAGACTAGCGGGGGGATTGGATCCTACAATGAGCAGTTCTTC	CASRKTSGGIGSYNEQFF
TRBJ2-3	TRBV18	-	16	TRBD1	TGTGCCAGCTCACCTCTAATGGGACAGGGGTTATATACGCAGTATTTT	CASSPLMGQGLYTQYF
TRBJ2-1	TRBV9	-	15	TRBD2	TGTGCCAGCAGCGTAGAACTAGCGGGGACCAATGAGCAGTTCTTC	CASSVELAGTNEQFF
TRBJ2-7	TRBV6-5	once	15	TRBD2	TGTGCCAGCAGTAAACTAGCGGGGGGCATCTACGAGCAGTACTTC	CASSKLAGGIYEQYF
TRBJ2-2	TRBV28	-	15	-	TGTGCCGATACCGGGCTGGGACAGAACACCGGGGAGCTGTTTTTT	CADTGLGQNTGELFF
TRBJ1-1	TRBV15	few	11	-	TGTGCCACCACGGAGGGAAGGGGAGCTTTCTTT	CATTEGRGAFF
TRBJ2-6	TRBV19	-	15	TRBD1	TGTGCCAGTAGTAACAGGGGGCCGGGGGCCAACGTCCTGACTTTC	CASSNRGPGANVLTF
TRBJ1-2	TRBV7-6	few	14	-	TGTGCCAGCAGCCTGGACAGAAACAAGTATGGCTACACCTTC	CASSLDRNKYGYTF
TRBJ1-4	TRBV4-3	-	16	TRBD1	TGCGCCAGCAGCCGTTCCCGGGGACAGGGTAATGAAAAACTGTTTTTT	CASSRSRGQGNEKLFF
TRBJ1-6	TRBV28	-	16	TRBD1	TGTGCCACCCAGAACCTCAGGGGGCAGCTTAATTCACCCCTCCACTTT	CATQNLRGQLNSPLHF
TRBJ2-5	TRBV7-8	-	16	-	TGTGCCAGCAGCTTAGAGGGAACAGGAGTTCAAGAGACCCAGTACTTC	CASSLEGTGVQETQYF
TRBJ1-4	TRBV21-1	-	15	-	TGTGCCAGCAGCACCCAGGGGAGGGAGAATGAAAAACTGTTTTTT	CASSTQGRENEKLFF
TRBJ2-1	TRBV7-9	-	16	TRBD2	TGTGCCAGCAGCCCGCCCGGGGGGGCAGGGTACAATGAGCAGTTCTTC	CASSPPGGAGYNEQFF
TRBJ2-3	TRBV7-2	-	14	-	TGTGCCAGCAGCTTATTGAGCAACACAGATACGCAGTATTTT	CASSLLSNTDTQYF
TRBJ1-5	TRBV4-1	few	16	TRBD1	TGCGCCAGCAGCCAAGGATCGGGACAGAACAATCAGCCCCAGCATTTT	CASSQGSGQNNQPQHF
TRBJ2-1	TRBV18	-	12	-	TGTGCCAGCTCACTGACCGGGGATGAGCAGTTCTTC	CASSLTGDEQFF
TRBJ2-3	TRBV11-2	-	16	TRBD2	TGTGCCAGCAGCTTAGGGCGGGGGGGACTCGTTGATACGCAGTATTTT	CASSLGRGGLVDTQYF
TRBJ2-5	TRBV7-8	-	18	TRBD1	TGTGCCAGCAGCTTAGGGACCGTTGGGAAGGGGGCGAGAGAGACCCAGTACTTC	CASSLGTVGKGARETQYF
TRBJ2-7	TRBV9	-	16	TRBD2	TGTGCCAGCAGCACCTCCAGCGGGGGGGCCGGGTACGAGCAGTACTTC	CASSTSSGGAGYEQYF
TRBJ2-6	TRBV11-2	few	15	-	TGTGCCAGCAGCTTGGCGCGGACTGGGGCCAACGTCCTGACTTTC	CASSLARTGANVLTF
TRBJ1-4	TRBV28	-	15	-	TGTGCCAGCAGGAACAGGGCCCTTCGGGGTGAAAAACTGTTTTTT	CASRNRALRGEKLFF
TRBJ1-4	TRBV7-9	-	11	-	TGTGCCAGCAGCTTCGGTGAAAAACTGTTTTTT	CASSFGEKLFF
TRBJ2-2	TRBV7-9	once	13	-	TGTGCCAGCAGCTTCAGACAGTCCGGGGAGCTGTTTTTT	CASSFRQSGELFF
TRBJ2-1	TRBV27	-	14	-	TGTGCCAGCAGTTCTCCATCAGCCGGGACAGAGCAGTTCTTC	CASSSPSAGTEQFF
TRBJ1-1	TRBV10-1	-	13	-	TGCGCCAGCTCCCGGCTCGGGGACACTGAAGCTTTCTTT	CASSRLGDTEAFF
TRBJ1-6	TRBV5-4	-	14	-	TGTGCCAGCAGCTCAGGGGTTGGGAACTCACCCCTCCACTTT	CASSSGVGNSPLHF
TRBJ2-7	TRBV28	once	13	TRBD2	TGTGCCAGCACCCGGGGGGGGGCCTACGAGCAGTACTTC	CASTRGGAYEQYF
TRBJ1-3	TRBV19	-	14	-	TGTGCCAGTACCCGGGGGGGCTCTGGAAACACCATATATTTT	CASTRGGSGNTIYF
TRBJ2-7	TRBV6-6	-	14	TRBD1	TGTGCCAGCAGTTACTCGGGACAGCCCTACGAGCAGTACTTC	CASSYSGQPYEQYF
TRBJ1-1	TRBV6-4	-	15	-	TGTGCCAGCAGGAAGAGTGGGGGCGCGGGCACTGAAGCTTTCTTT	CASRKSGGAGTEAFF
TRBJ1-6	TRBV19	-	16	-	TGTGCCAGTTCGACCGGTGGAACAGTGGGTAATTCACCCCTCCACTTT	CASSTGGTVGNSPLHF
TRBJ2-5	TRBV7-2	-	16	-	TGTGCCAGCAGCTTAGGGCTGAGAACAGGACAAGAGACCCAGTACTTC	CASSLGLRTGQETQYF
TRBJ2-7	TRBV28	-	12	TRBD1	TGTGCCAGCACCGACAGGGTGGGCGAGCAGTACTTC	CASTDRVGEQYF
TRBJ1-1	TRBV28	-	13	-	TGTGCCAGCAGTTCCCATCCCGGGACTGAAGCTTTCTTT	CASSSHPGTEAFF
TRBJ2-3	TRBV6-5	-	16	TRBD1	TGTGCCAGCAGTTACGGGCAGGGGGCCCGCACAGATACGCAGTATTTT	CASSYGQGARTDTQYF
TRBJ1-3	TRBV6-5	-	15	-	TGTGCCAGCGCGCTATCGGAGTTCTCTGGAAACACCATATATTTT	CASALSEFSGNTIYF
TRBJ1-2	TRBV28	once	12	-	TGTGCCAGCAGGCCGGGGGACTATGGCTACACCTTC	CASRPGDYGYTF
TRBJ1-2	TRBV6-5	-	14	TRBD1	TGTGCCAGCAGCTACAGGGGGCGTAGCTATGGCTACACCTTC	CASSYRGRSYGYTF
TRBJ1-6	TRBV19	-	15	-	TGTGCCAGTAGTACCGGGAAGAAAATCAATTCACCCCTCCACTTT	CASSTGKKINSPLHF
TRBJ2-7	TRBV30	-	14	-	TGTGCCTGGAGTGTCCGAAACAGGGACTACGAGCAGTACTTC	CAWSVRNRDYEQYF
TRBJ1-2	TRBV12-5	few	12	-	TGTGCTAGTGGTTTGCCCATCTATGGCTACACCTTC	CASGLPIYGYTF
TRBJ2-1	TRBV5-1	-	14	-	TGCGCCAGCAGGTACGAGCTGTCCTACAATGAGCAGTTCTTC	CASRYELSYNEQFF
TRBJ1-4	TRBV19	few	15	-	TGTGCCAGTAGTAATGCGAGGACATCCAATGAAAAACTGTTTTTT	CASSNARTSNEKLFF
TRBJ2-7	TRBV19	-	15	-	TGTGCCAGTAGTATTCTAATGGAGTCCTCCTACGAGCAGTACTTC	CASSILMESSYEQYF
TRBJ1-6	TRBV5-5	-	14	-	TGTGCCAGCAGCCTACGGGACACTGTCCTACCCCTCCACTTT	CASSLRDTVLPLHF
TRBJ2-2	TRBV11-3	-	17	TRBD2	TGTGCCAGCAGCCCATCCCGGGGGGGAACGAACACCGGGGAGCTGTTTTTT	CASSPSRGGTNTGELFF
TRBJ2-1	TRBV4-1	few	16	-	TGCGCCAGCAGCCAGGAAACAGGGAGCTCCTACAATGAGCAGTTCTTC	CASSQETGSSYNEQFF
TRBJ2-2	TRBV21-1	few	17	-	TGTGCCAGCACCATGTTGGAGAGACAGGGGTGCACCGGGGAGCTGTTTTTT	CASTMLERQGCTGELFF
TRBJ1-3	TRBV6-1	many	13	-	TGTGCCAGCACGGACTACGGGAGGGACACCATATATTTT	CASTDYGRDTIYF